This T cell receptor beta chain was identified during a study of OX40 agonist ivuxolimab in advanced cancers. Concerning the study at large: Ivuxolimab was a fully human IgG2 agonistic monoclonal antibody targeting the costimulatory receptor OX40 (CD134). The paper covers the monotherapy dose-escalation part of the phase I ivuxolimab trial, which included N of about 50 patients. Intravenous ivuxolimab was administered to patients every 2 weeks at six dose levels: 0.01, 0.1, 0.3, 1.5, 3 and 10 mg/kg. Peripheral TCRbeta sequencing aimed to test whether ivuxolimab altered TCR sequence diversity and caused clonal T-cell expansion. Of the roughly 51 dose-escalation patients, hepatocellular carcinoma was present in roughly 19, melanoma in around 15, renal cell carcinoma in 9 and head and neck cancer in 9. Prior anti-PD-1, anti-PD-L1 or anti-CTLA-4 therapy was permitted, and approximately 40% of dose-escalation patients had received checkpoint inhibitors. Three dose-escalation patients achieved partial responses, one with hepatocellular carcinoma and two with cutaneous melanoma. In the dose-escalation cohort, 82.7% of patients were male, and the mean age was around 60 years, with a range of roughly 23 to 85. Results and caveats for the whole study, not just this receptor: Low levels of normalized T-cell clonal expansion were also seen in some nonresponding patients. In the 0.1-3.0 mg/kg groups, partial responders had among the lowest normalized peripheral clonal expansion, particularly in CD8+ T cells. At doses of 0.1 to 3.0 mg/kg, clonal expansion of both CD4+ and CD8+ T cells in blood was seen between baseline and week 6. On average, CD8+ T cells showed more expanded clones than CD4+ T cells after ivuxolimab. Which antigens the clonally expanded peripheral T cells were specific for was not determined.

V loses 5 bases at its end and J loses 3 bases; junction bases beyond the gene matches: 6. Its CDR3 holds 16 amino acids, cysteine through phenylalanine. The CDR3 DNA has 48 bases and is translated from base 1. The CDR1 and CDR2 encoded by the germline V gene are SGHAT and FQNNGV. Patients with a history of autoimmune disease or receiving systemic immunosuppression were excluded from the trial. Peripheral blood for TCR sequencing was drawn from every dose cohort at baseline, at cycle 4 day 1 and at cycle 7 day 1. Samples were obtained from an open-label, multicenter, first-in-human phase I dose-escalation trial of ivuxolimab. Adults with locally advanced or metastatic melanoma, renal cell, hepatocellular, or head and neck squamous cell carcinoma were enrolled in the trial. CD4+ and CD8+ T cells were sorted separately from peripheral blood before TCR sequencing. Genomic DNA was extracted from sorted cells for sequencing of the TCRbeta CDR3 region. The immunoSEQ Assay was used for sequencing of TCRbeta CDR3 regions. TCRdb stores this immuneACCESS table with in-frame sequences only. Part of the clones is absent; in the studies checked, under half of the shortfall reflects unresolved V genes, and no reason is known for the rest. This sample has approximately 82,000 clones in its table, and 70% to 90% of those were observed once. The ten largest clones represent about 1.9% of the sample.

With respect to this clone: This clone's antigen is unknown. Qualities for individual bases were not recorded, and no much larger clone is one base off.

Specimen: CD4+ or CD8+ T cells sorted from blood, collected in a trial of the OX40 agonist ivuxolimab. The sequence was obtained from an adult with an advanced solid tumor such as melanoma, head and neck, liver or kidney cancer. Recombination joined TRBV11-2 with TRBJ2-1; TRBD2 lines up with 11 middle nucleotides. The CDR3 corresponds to CASSARLAGIYNEQFF. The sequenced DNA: TGTGCCAGCAGCGCCAGACTAGCGGGAATCTACAATGAGCAGTTCTTC.